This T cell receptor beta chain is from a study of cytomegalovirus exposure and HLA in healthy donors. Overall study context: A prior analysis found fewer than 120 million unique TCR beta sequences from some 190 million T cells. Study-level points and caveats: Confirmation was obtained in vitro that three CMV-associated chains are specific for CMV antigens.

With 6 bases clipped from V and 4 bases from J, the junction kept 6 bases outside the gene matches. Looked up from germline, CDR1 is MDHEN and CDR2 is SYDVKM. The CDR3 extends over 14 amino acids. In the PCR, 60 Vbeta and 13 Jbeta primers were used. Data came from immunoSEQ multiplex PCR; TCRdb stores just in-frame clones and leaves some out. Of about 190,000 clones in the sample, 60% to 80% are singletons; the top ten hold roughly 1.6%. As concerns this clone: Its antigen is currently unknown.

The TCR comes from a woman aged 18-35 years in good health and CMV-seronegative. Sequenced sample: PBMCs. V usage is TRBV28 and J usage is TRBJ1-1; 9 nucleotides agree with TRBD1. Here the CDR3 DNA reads TGTGCCAGCAGCCCCACAGGGGGCGTCACTGAAGCTTTCTTT. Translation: CASSPTGGVTEAFF.